The 5 T cell receptor beta chains below all came from one sample that was sequenced in a study of blood T cell repertoires in COVID-19. The data were produced by immunoSEQ multiplex PCR, yet TCRdb's version contains in-frame clones alone and is incomplete. The sample lists 200,000 to 250,000 clones; about 90% were seen once. Sequenced material: PBMCs or T cells enriched from blood (not recorded which). The receptors were gathered from a man aged 30 to 39 who had recovered from COVID-19.

V gene TRBV18 combines with J gene TRBJ2-1; possible D gene TRBD2, 6 bases. Deletions cut 1 base from V and 1 base from J, with 8 bases between. Germline CDR1 and CDR2: KGHSH and LQKENI. The CDR3 spans 15 residues. CDR3 DNA: TGTGCCAGCTCACCACTCCGGGGGTCCTACAATGAGCAGTTCTTC. Residues: CASSPLRGSYNEQFF.

This clone occurred many times. The chain links TRBV5-4 to TRBJ2-7; 13 nucleotides line up with TRBD2. Germline CDR1 SGHNT, CDR2 YYREEE (reference sequence). J gave up 6 bases and V 4 bases, and 7 bases lay outside the gene matches. The CDR3 covers 15 residues. The CDR3 DNA sequence: TGTGCCAGCAGCAGGACTAGCGGGGGAGCGGGCGAGCAGTACTTC. Translated: CASSRTSGGAGEQYF.

This rearrangement joins TRBV5-1 to TRBJ1-4; 7 nucleotides agree with TRBD1. The CDR3 is 13 residues long. The germline V gene has CDR1 SGHRS and CDR2 YFSETQ. The J segment lost 5 bases and the V segment lost 4 bases, leaving 2 bases of the junction unmatched. The CDR3 DNA is TGCGCCAGCAGCCGGGGACAGAATGAAAAACTGTTTTTT. Translating gives CASSRGQNEKLFF.

This clone has a single count. The genes are TRBV5-1 and TRBJ1-1; TRBD1 matches 7 bases. V lost 5 bases to trimming and J lost 1 base; unmatched junction nucleotides: 8. In germline, CDR1 is SGHRS, CDR2 YFSETQ. The CDR3 contains 15 residues. CDR3 coding DNA: TGCGCCAGCAGACAGGGGAGAATCGGGAACACTGAAGCTTTCTTT. The encoded protein is CASRQGRIGNTEAFF. The full variable domain, completed using reference TRBV5-1 and TRBJ1-1, is KAGVTQTPRYLIKTRGQQVTLSCSPISGHRSVSWYQQTPGQGLQFLFEYFSETQRNKGNFPGRFSGRQFSNSRSEMNVSTLELGDSALYLCASRQGRIGNTEAFFGQGTRLTVV.

V and J are TRBV7-8 and TRBJ1-1, with D unclear. Trimming took off 7 bases at V and 1 base at J, with 10 bases between the two ends. This CDR3 has 13 residues. Germline values: CDR1 SGHVS, CDR2 FQNEAQ. CDR3 amino acids: CASTIQKNTEAFF. The CDR3 DNA sequence: TGTGCCAGCACCATCCAGAAGAACACTGAAGCTTTCTTT.